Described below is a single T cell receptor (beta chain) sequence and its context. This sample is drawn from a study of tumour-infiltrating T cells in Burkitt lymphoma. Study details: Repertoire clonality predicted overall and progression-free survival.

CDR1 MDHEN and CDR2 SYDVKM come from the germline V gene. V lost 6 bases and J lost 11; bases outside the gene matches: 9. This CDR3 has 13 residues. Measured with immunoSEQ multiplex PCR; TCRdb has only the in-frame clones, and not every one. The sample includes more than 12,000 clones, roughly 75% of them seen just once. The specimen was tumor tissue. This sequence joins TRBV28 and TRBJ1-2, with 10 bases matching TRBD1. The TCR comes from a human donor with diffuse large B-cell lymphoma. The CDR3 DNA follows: TGTGCCAGCAGCCTAGGACAGGGGGGTGGTTACACCTTC. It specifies CASSLGQGGGYTF.